The 18 T cell receptor beta chains presented below share a single source sample, sequenced in a study of blood T cells in healthy people across ages. Using a J-beta primer mix together with a sample-barcoded 5' primer, a second PCR was run for about 7 to 12 cycles. Using its own MiXCR run on the 5' RACE reads, TCRdb lists one record per CDR3 protein. The sample shows roughly 800,000 distinct CDR3 sequences, approximately 55% of them seen only once. The sample comprised blood. All receptors come from a man older than 75 in good health.

The rearrangement links TRBV20-1 to TRBJ2-1; 10 positions agree with TRBD2. This CDR3 is built from 12 residues. The trim removed 3 bases at V and 11 bases at J, leaving 4 bases unmatched. Germline loops: CDR1 DFQATT, CDR2 SNEGSKA (reference sequence). The DNA for the CDR3 is TGCAGTGCTAGCTGGACTAGCGGCCAGCAGTTCTTC. Protein: CSASWTSGQQFF.

The CDR3, as DNA: TGTGCCAGCAGCGGACAGGGGGGGACCTACGAGCAGTACTTC. Its translation: CASSGQGGTYEQYF. The chain links TRBV2 to TRBJ2-7; 10 bases are shared with TRBD1. Germline trimming cut 6 bases from V and 2 bases from J; bases unmatched to any gene: 4. The CDR3 totals 14 residues. The germline V gene encodes CDR1 SNHLY and CDR2 FYNNEI.

This sequence joins TRBV6-6 and TRBJ1-1, with a possible D match to TRBD1 (6 bases). This CDR3 has 13 residues. Germline V gene data show CDR1 as MNHNY and CDR2 as SVGAGI (reference sequence). V was cut by 7 bases and J by 1 base, with 10 bases left in between. The CDR3 sequence is CASTRTENTEAFF. Written as DNA, the CDR3 is TGTGCCAGCACCAGGACAGAGAACACTGAAGCTTTCTTT.

Written as DNA, the CDR3 is TGTGCCAGCAGTTACTCGACGACTTACAACTCTGGGGCCAACGTCCTGACTTTC. Translated, it gives CASSYSTTYNSGANVLTF. The chain employs TRBV6-2 or TRBV6-3 and TRBJ2-6; no clear D gene. Per germline, CDR1 MNHEY and CDR2 SVGEGT. V was clipped by 0 bases and J by 0 bases, with 12 bases between them. The CDR3 has 18 amino acids.

Comments on this clonotype: One end of the junction is discordant with germline, which a read error may explain. The chain carries TRBV7-2 and TRBJ1-2; 7 bases are a match to TRBD1. The germline CDR1 and CDR2 sequences are SGHTA and FQGNSA. This CDR3 spans 12 amino acids. The CDR3 DNA sequence: TGTGTCAGCAGCTTAGACAGGGTCGGCTACACCTTC. This sequence encodes CVSSLDRVGYTF.

In nucleotides, the CDR3 is TGTGCCAGCAGTTTAGGCCTAGCGGGAGCGAATACATATGCAGATACGCAGTATTTT. Its translation: CASSLGLAGANTYADTQYF. The rearrangement links TRBV28 to TRBJ2-3; TRBD2 agrees at 10 bases. V was clipped by 2 bases and J by 4 bases; unmatched bases: 15. The CDR3 has 19 residues. In germline, CDR1 is MDHEN, CDR2 SYDVKM.

The rearrangement links TRBV12-3 or TRBV12-4 to TRBJ2-3; 9 bases line up with TRBD2. The CDR3 runs to 15 residues. The ends lost 5 bases at V and 6 bases at J; junction bases unmatched: 9. CDR3 residues: CASSLQAGGTDTQYF. CDR3 nucleotide sequence: TGTGCCAGCAGTCTGCAAGCGGGAGGAACGGATACGCAGTATTTT.

The chain carries TRBV4-1 and TRBJ2-5; 8 bases are shared with TRBD1. The germline CDR1 and CDR2 sequences are MGHRA and YSYEKL. This CDR3 has 15 residues. The junction had 12 bases not matched to a gene; V was cut back by 5 bases and J by 7 bases. DNA of the CDR3: TGCGCCAGCAGCTTCCCCACAGGGGGTAGTGGGACCCAGTACTTC. Protein sequence: CASSFPTGGSGTQYF.

The gene calls are TRBV14 and TRBJ2-4, with D maybe TRBD1 (6 bases). The DNA end is more similar to TRBJ2-7, so the J call may be wrong. CDR1 SGHDN and CDR2 FVKESK come from the germline V gene. This CDR3 comprises 16 residues. CDR3 sequence (DNA): TGTGCCAGCAGCCAAGCCAAGGGGGTTCTTCGGGTCGAGCAGTACTTC. Its protein product is CASSQAKGVLRVEQYF.

The V gene is TRBV6-6, the J gene TRBJ2-3, with TRBD2 matching over 9 bases. V was pared by 6 bases and J by 4 bases, with 11 bases of the junction left unmatched. CDR1 and CDR2 (germline): MNHNY, SVGAGI (reference sequence). The CDR3 has 16 residues. The CDR3 DNA reads TGTGCCAGCAGGCGAGGAGGTAGCGGGAGTGCAGATACGCAGTATTTT. Protein sequence: CASRRGGSGSADTQYF.

This clonotype has a handful of counts. V gene TRBV2 combines with J gene TRBJ2-7; 7 bases agree with TRBD2. From germline, CDR1 is SNHLY and CDR2 FYNNEI. Trimming removed 3 bases from V and 6 bases from J; junction bases left unmatched: 8. CDR3 length: 14 residues. CDR3 amino acids: CASSDLPGGPEQYF. The CDR3 bases are TGTGCCAGCAGTGATCTTCCGGGAGGACCCGAGCAGTACTTC.

CDR3 sequence (DNA): TGCGCCAGCAGCTTGGTGGCAGATTCCAACTATGGCTACACCTTC. Protein product: CASSLVADSNYGYTF. The chain recombines TRBV5-1 with TRBJ1-2; D remains ambiguous. The CDR3 totals 15 residues. Germline V lookup: CDR1 SGHRS, CDR2 YFSETQ. V was pared by 0 bases and J by 2 bases, with 11 bases between.

This clonotype was counted once. DNA for the CDR3: TGTGCCAGCAGCTCGTTAGTATACAGGGGGCTGAGAGAGACCCAGTACTTC. Its protein is CASSSLVYRGLRETQYF. This chain joins TRBV7-2 and TRBJ2-7; 9 bases agree with TRBD1. The closer fit of TRBJ2-5 to the DNA end suggests the J call may be wrong. The CDR3 contains 17 residues. CDR1 SGHTA and CDR2 FQGNSA come from the germline V gene.

The rearrangement links TRBV29-1 to TRBJ2-5, with D perhaps given as TRBD1 or TRBD2 (5 bases each). The V gene lost 7 bases and the J gene lost 13 bases, with 22 bases spanning the gap. Looked up from germline, CDR1 is SQVTM and CDR2 is ANQGSEA. This CDR3 spans 12 amino acids. The CDR3, as DNA: TGCAGCGCTGGGGGTGTAGGGCTCGAGCGGTACTTC. As protein: CSAGGVGLERYF.

As for this clonotype: One junction end does not reproduce the germline sequence, and a read error may be involved. This chain connects TRBV20-1 to TRBJ2-7; 12 bases fit TRBD2. The CDR3 extends over 16 amino acids. Germline CDR1 reads DFQATT; CDR2 reads SNEGSKA (reference sequence). The CDR3 protein is CSADSYGLAGTYGQYF. For the CDR3, the DNA is TGCAGTGCCGATAGCTACGGACTAGCGGGAACCTACGGGCAGTACTTC.

This clonotype has more than one count but fewer than ten. The rearrangement uses TRBV5-1 and TRBJ2-1; D could derive from TRBD1 or TRBD2 (5 bases each). The CDR3 runs to 14 residues. V lost 4 bases to trimming and J lost 7 bases, with 15 bases between them. CDR1 is SGHRS, CDR2 YFSETQ, per germline. CDR3 amino acids: CASSPRGVANEQFF. In DNA form, the CDR3 reads TGCGCCAGCAGCCCCCGGGGCGTGGCGAATGAGCAGTTCTTC.

This clonotype was counted a few times. The genes are TRBV27 and TRBJ1-2; possibly TRBD1 for D (5 bases). In germline, CDR1 is MNHEY, CDR2 SMNVEV (reference sequence). V was trimmed by 7 bases and J by 3 bases, leaving 24 bases between them. The length of the CDR3 is 17 residues. The CDR3 DNA is TGTGCCAGCAACCCCCTGGGCGGGGTTACGGGGGACTATGGCTACACCTTC. The encoded protein is CASNPLGGVTGDYGYTF.

The chain links TRBV5-6 to TRBJ2-1, with TRBD2 matching 11 bases. Unmatched junction bases numbered 3, after V lost 1 base and J lost 3 bases. The CDR3 consists of 16 residues. CDR1 is SGHDT and CDR2 is YYEEEE in the germline V gene. The CDR3 region has the DNA TGTGCCAGCAGCTTGTTTCTAGCGGGAGGCTACAATGAGCAGTTCTTC. Translation gives CASSLFLAGGYNEQFF.